A selection of T cell receptor beta chains follows, all from one sample in a study of T cells expressing NK-cell markers. TCRdb reanalyzed the 5' RACE reads, giving one entry per CDR3 protein sequence and no DNA. Its listing shows about 460,000 distinct CDR3 sequences. Sequenced input: blood T cells: a sorted CD56 or NKG2C T cell subset, CD4+ or CD8+ T cells, or bulk PBMC T cells (not recorded which). These receptors came from a woman between 50 and 59 years old in good health. The CDR3 runs from the conserved cysteine through the conserved F or W.

V	J	CDR3
TRBV20-1	TRBJ2-1	CSASRFPASNEQFF
TRBV25-1	TRBJ2-1	CASSEWGTAGSGQFF
TRBV5-1	TRBJ2-1	CASSWTSGRPYNEQFF
TRBV7-8	TRBJ2-5	CASSLVGRGGTQYF
TRBV20-1	TRBJ1-2	CSARFPGQILGYTF
TRBV10-3	TRBJ2-1	CAISFSGTEQFF
TRBV6-1	TRBJ2-1	CASSLAGARFF
TRBV2	TRBJ2-4	CASKVGGGSKNIQYF
TRBV20-1	TRBJ2-3	CSAAAGTGGADTQYF
TRBV25-1	TRBJ2-7	CATRGTAEYEQYF
TRBV5-1	TRBJ2-3	CASSFGAVTDTQYF
TRBV4-2	TRBJ2-1	CASSQATSGRVSVSYNEQFF
TRBV14	TRBJ2-7	CASSNSGGYEQYF
TRBV6-4	TRBJ2-2	CASTKLAGGHTGELFF
TRBV6-2/TRBV6-3	TRBJ1-1	CASKGVPGGFYEAFF
TRBV6-1	TRBJ2-1	CASSPLTSAGGYEQFF
TRBV7-9	TRBJ1-1	CASSASGRQGNEAFF
TRBV4-2	TRBJ2-2	CASSQGPGALTGELFF
TRBV12-5	TRBJ1-4	CASGSQGGKHATNEKLFF
TRBV3-1	TRBJ2-2	CASSRRELVTGELFF
TRBV24-1	TRBJ2-1	CATSVSLGLAGGLGNEQFF
TRBV7-9	TRBJ2-7	CASSLGRGGKAYEQYF
TRBV30	TRBJ1-1	CAWGGGIMNTEAFF
TRBV7-2	TRBJ2-5	CASSPAGELETQYF
TRBV12-3/TRBV12-4	TRBJ1-2	CASSLARGTDGYTF
TRBV14	TRBJ2-5	CASSQGGVLETQYF
TRBV11-3	TRBJ2-2	CASSSEGGDGELFF
TRBV18	TRBJ2-1	CASSFDRARGGATYNEQFF
TRBV12-3/TRBV12-4	TRBJ2-3	CASGSPLEDTQYF
TRBV9	TRBJ2-2	CASSARPSTGELFF
TRBV12-3/TRBV12-4	TRBJ2-1	CASRRTIMQDNEQFF
TRBV10-3	TRBJ1-5	CAISEISGGQPQHF
TRBV4-1	TRBJ2-1	CASRPSLRGNDPPNEQFF
TRBV7-8	TRBJ2-3	CASSLVRQSSTDTQYF
TRBV4-1	TRBJ2-1	CASSQALAGGIDEQFF
TRBV7-2	TRBJ2-1	CASSLTLAVNEQFF
TRBV15	TRBJ2-1	CATSRGPGQAASGINEQFF
TRBV30	TRBJ1-5	CAWSAGQSINQPQHF
TRBV2	TRBJ2-1	CASSEAQTSGRNNEQFF
TRBV27	TRBJ2-1	CASSRGGGQVTHEQFF
TRBV6-5	TRBJ2-3	CASRYFSGSSADTQYF
TRBV20-1	TRBJ1-1	CSARVLPSNTEAFF
TRBV2	TRBJ2-3	CASNEGADTQYF
TRBV29-1	TRBJ2-1	CSVESSVSYNEQFF
TRBV25-1	TRBJ1-1	CASSARSMNTEAFF
TRBV5-5	TRBJ2-5	CASSITGTGVETQYF
TRBV13	TRBJ2-7	CASNRLAGGPWKYF
TRBV15	TRBJ2-1	CATSRGARGPFDEQFF
TRBV12-3/TRBV12-4	TRBJ2-1	CASSLVTGQQFF
TRBV5-1	TRBJ2-2	CASSWTGELFF
TRBV7-2	TRBJ2-3	CASSLMARVVSDTQYF
TRBV7-9	TRBJ2-6	CASSPTGRLGANVLTF
TRBV27	TRBJ2-7	CASRDRERDEQYF
TRBV5-5	TRBJ2-3	CASNFRGLGDTQYF